The sequence of this T cell receptor (beta chain) was determined in a study of CD8+ T cells in alopecia areata. General study findings and limits: Scalp sample sequencing also detects resident alphabeta T cells of normal skin.

Germline lookup yields CDR1 LNHNV and CDR2 YYDKDF (reference sequence). Deletions cut 5 bases from V and 5 bases from J, with 9 bases between. The CDR3 has 12 residues. cDNA reverse transcribed from extracted RNA served as the sequencing template. TCRdb's table, derived via immunoSEQ multiplex PCR, lists solely in-frame clones and lacks some. Of around 100,000 clones listed, about 60% were seen once; the top ten hold around 8.5%. PBMCs served as the source from which CD4+ and CD8+ T cells were sorted. Details on this clone: The antigen is undetermined.

The material sequenced was CD4+ T cells sorted from blood. J is TRBJ2-5 and V is TRBV15, with TRBD1 as a possible D gene (5 bases). The clonotype originates from a human donor in good health. The CDR3 region has the DNA TGTGCCACCAGCGTGGGGCGGGAGACCCAGTACTTC. This sequence encodes CATSVGRETQYF.